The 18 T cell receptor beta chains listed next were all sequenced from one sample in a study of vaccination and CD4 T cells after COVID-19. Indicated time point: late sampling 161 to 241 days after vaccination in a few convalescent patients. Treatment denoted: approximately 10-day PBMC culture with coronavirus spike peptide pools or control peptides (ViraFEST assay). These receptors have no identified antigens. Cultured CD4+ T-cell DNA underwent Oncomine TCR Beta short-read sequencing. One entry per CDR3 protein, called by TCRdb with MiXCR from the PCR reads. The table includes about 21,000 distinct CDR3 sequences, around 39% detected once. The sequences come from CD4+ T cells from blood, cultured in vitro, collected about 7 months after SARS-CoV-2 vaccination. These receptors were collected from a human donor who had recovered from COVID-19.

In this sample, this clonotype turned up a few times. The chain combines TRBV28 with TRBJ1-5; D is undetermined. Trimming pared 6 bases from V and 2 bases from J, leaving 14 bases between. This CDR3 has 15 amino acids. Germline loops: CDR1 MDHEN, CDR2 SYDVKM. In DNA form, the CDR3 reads TGTGCCAGCAGCCCTAGGACCCCCCGCAATCAGCCCCAGCATTTT. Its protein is CASSPRTPRNQPQHF.

The CDR3 DNA follows: TGCAGTACCGCCGGGACTAGCACCACTAATGAGCAGTTCTTC. The encoded protein is CSTAGTSTTNEQFF. This rearrangement joins TRBV20-1 to TRBJ2-1; 9 bases fit TRBD2. V was pared by 8 bases and J by 7 bases, with 12 bases of the junction left unmatched. In germline, CDR1 is DFQATT, CDR2 SNEGSKA (reference sequence). This CDR3 has 14 amino acids.

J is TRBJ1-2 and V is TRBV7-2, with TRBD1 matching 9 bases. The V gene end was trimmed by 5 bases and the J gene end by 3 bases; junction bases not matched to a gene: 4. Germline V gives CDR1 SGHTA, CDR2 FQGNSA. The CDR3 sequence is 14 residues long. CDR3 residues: CASSGQGWDYGYTF. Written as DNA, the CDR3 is TGTGCCAGCAGCGGACAGGGGTGGGACTATGGCTACACCTTC.

CDR3 in amino acids: CASSSGQQRSPQHF. The CDR3 DNA reads as TGTGCCAGCAGCTCTGGTCAACAAAGGTCGCCCCAGCATTTT. The V call is TRBV9, the J call TRBJ1-5; D gene ambiguous. Trimming left V 4 bases short and J 9 bases short, with 17 bases between. The CDR3 consists of 14 residues. The germline V gene encodes CDR1 SGDLS and CDR2 YYNGEE. Variable domain in full (rest from reference TRBV9 and TRBJ1-5): DSGVTQTPKHLITATGQRVTLRCSPRSGDLSVYWYQQSLDQGLQFLIQYYNGEERAKGNILERFSAQQFPDLHSELNLSSLELGDSALYFCASSSGQQRSPQHFGDGTRLSIL.

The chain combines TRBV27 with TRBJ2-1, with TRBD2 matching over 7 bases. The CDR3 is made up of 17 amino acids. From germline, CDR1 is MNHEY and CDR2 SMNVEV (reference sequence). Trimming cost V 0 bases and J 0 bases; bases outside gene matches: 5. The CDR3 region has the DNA TGTGCCAGCAGTTTATCTACTAGCGCCAGCTCCTACAATGAGCAGTTCTTC. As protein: CASSLSTSASSYNEQFF.

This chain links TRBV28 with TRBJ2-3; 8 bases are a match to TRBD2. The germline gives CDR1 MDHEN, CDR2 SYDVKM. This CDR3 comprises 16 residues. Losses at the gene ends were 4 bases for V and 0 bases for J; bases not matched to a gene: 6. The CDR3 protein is CASSSRLAPSTDTQYF. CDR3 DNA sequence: TGTGCCAGCAGTTCCCGACTAGCGCCTAGCACAGATACGCAGTATTTT.

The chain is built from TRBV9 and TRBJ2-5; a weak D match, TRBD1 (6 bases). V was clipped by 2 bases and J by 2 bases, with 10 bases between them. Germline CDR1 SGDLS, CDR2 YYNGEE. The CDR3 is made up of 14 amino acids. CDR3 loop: CASSVGQQQETQYF. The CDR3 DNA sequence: TGTGCCAGCAGCGTCGGACAGCAACAAGAGACCCAGTACTTC.

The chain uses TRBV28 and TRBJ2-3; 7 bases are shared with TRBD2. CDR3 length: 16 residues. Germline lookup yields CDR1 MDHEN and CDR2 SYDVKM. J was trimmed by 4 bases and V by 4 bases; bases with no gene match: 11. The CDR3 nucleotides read TGTGCCAGCAGTTACCCGCTAGCGGCTATGGCAGATACGCAGTATTTT. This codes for CASSYPLAAMADTQYF.

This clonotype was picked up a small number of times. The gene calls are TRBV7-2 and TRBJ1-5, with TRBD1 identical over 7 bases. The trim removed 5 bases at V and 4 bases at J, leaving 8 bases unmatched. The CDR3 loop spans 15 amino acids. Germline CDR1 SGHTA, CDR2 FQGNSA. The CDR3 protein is CASSAGDSSNQPQHF. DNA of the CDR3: TGTGCCAGCAGCGCTGGGGACAGCTCTAATCAGCCCCAGCATTTT.

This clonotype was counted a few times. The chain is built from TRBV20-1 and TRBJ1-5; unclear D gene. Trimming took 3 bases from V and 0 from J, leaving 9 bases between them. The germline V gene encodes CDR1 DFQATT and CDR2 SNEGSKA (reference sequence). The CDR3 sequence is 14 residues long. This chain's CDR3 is CSASEVYSNQPQHF. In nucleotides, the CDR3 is TGCAGTGCTAGCGAAGTATATAGCAATCAGCCCCAGCATTTT.

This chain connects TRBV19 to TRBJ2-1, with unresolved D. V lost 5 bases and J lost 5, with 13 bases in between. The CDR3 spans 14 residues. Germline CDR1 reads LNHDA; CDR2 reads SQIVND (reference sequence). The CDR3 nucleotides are TGTGCCAGTAGTCCCCTTTATGGTGACAATGAGCAGTTCTTC. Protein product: CASSPLYGDNEQFF.

This chain's CDR3 is CASSFLRTVVDEQYF. Here the CDR3 DNA reads TGTGCCAGCAGTTTCCTCCGGACAGTCGTGGACGAGCAGTACTTC. The chain couples TRBV28 to TRBJ2-7, with D possibly matching TRBD1 (6 bases). CDR3 size: 15 residues. The V end lost 3 bases, the J end lost 5 bases, and 17 bases lay between the germline ends. Germline CDR1 MDHEN, CDR2 SYDVKM.

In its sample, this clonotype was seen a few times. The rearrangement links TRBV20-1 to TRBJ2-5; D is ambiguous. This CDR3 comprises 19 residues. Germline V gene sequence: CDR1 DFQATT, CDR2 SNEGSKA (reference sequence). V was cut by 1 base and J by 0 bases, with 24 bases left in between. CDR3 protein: CSARAPLTSGPHNQETQYF. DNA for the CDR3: TGCAGTGCTAGAGCCCCATTAACCTCGGGTCCCCACAACCAAGAGACCCAGTACTTC.

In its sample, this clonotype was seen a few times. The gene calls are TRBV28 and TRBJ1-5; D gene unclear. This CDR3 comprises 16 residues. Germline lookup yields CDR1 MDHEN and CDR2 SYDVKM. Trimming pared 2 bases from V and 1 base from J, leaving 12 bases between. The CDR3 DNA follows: TGTGCCAGCAGTTTAAGGGTTCATGGGAGCAATCAGCCCCAGCATTTT. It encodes CASSLRVHGSNQPQHF. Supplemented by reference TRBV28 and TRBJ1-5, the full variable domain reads DVKVTQSSRYLVKRTGEKVFLECVQDMDHENMFWYRQDPGLGLRLIYFSYDVKMKEKGDIPEGYSVSREKKERFSLILESASTNQTSMYLCASSLRVHGSNQPQHFGDGTRLSIL.

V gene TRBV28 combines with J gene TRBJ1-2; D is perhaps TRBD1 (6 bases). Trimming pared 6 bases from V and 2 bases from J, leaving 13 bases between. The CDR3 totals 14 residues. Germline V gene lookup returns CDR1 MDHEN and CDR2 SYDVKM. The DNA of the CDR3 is TGTGCCAGCAGCATCGGGGGGGCGAACTATGGCTACACCTTC. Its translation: CASSIGGANYGYTF.

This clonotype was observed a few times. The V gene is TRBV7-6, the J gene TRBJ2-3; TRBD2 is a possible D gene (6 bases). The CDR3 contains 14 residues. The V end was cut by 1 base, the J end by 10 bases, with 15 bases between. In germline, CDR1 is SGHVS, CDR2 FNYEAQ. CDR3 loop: CASSLGPYGTPQYF. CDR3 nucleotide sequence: TGTGCCAGCAGCTTAGGTCCCTATGGGACTCCGCAGTATTTT.

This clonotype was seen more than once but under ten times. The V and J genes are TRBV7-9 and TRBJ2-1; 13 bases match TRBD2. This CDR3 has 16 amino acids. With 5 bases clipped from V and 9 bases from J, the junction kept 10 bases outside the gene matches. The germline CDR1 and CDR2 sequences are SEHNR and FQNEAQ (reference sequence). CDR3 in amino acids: CASSAQGLAGLVEQFF. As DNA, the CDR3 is TGTGCCAGCAGCGCGCAGGGACTAGCGGGATTAGTTGAGCAGTTCTTC.

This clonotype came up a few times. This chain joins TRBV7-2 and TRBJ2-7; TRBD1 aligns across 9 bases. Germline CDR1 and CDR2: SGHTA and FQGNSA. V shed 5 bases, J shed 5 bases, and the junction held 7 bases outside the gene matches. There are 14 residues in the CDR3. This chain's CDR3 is CASSPSRDRDEQYF. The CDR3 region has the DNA TGTGCCAGCAGCCCCTCCCGGGACAGGGACGAGCAGTACTTC. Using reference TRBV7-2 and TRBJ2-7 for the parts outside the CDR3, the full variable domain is GAGVSQSPSNKVTEKGKDVELRCDPISGHTALYWYRQSLGQGLEFLIYFQGNSAPDKSGLPSDRFSAERTGGSVSTLTIQRTQQEDSAVYLCASSPSRDRDEQYFGPGTRLTVT.